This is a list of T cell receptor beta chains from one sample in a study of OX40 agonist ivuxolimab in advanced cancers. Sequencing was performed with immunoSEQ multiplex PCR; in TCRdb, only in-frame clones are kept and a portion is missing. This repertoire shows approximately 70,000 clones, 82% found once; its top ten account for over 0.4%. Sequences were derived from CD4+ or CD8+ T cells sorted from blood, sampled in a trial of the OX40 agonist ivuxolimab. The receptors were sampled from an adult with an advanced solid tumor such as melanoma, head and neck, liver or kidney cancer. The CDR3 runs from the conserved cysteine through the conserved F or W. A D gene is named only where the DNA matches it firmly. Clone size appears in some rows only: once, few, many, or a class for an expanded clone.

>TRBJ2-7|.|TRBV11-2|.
TGTGCCAGCAGCTTAGTACTAGCTGGCGAGCAGTACTTC
CASSLVLAGEQYF
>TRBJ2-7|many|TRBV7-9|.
TGTGCCAGCAGCTTAGCGTGGAGGGGGCGCGGCGAGCAGTACTTC
CASSLAWRGRGEQYF
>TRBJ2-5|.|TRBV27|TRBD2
TGTGCCAGTAGTATCGGACTAGCGGCGACCCAGTACTTC
CASSIGLAATQYF
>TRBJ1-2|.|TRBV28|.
TGTGCCACCCAAAATCCGGGATACTATGGCTACACCTTC
CATQNPGYYGYTF
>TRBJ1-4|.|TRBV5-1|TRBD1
TGCGCCAGCAGGCTGACAGGGACCTCAACTAATGAAAAACTGTTTTTT
CASRLTGTSTNEKLFF
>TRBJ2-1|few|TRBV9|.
TGTGCCAGCAGCGGGGCACAGGGAGGCCTTGACAAGCAGTTCTTC
CASSGAQGGLDKQFF
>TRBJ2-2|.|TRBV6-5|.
TGTGCCAGCAGAATGGGCCTGGCCGGGGAGCTGTTTTTT
CASRMGLAGELFF
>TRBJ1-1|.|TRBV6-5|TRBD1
TGTGCCAGCAGTCAGATCCAGGGGGGCCACACTGAAGCTTTCTTT
CASSQIQGGHTEAFF
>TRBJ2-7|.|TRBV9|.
TGTGCCAGCAGCGTACGTTGGGGACCCTACGAGCAGTACTTC
CASSVRWGPYEQYF
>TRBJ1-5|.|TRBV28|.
TGTGCCAGCAGTCTCGTTATCGGGCCCCAGCATTTT
CASSLVIGPQHF
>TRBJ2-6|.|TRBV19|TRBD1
TGTGCCAGTAGTCCCCTTCGGACAGGGGTCTTCCCTCTGGGGGCCAACGTCCTGACTTTC
CASSPLRTGVFPLGANVLTF
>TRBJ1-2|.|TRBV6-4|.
TGTGCCAGCAGTCCCGGGGGGCGAATTTACACCTTC
CASSPGGRIYTF
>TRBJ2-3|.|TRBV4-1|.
TGCGCCAGCAGCCCCTGGGACTCCCTCCGCACAGATACGCAGTATTTT
CASSPWDSLRTDTQYF
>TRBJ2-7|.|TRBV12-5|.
TGTGCTAGTGCCGGGCGGGGATTCGAGCAGTACTTC
CASAGRGFEQYF
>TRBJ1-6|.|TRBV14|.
TGTGCCAGCAGCCAAGGCAGGGGTCGTCCCCACTCACCCCTCCACTTT
CASSQGRGRPHSPLHF
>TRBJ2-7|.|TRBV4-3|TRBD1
TGCGCCAGCAGCCAAGATTTGGGACAGGGATTAGTTTACGAGCAGTACTTC
CASSQDLGQGLVYEQYF
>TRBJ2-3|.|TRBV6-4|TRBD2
TGTGCCAGCAGTGACCGACCGCTTAGCGGGGGGGCCGCAGATACGCAGTATTTT
CASSDRPLSGGAADTQYF
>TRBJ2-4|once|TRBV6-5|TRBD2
TGTGCCAGCAGTTATGTGGTGGGAGGGAACATTCAGTACTTC
CASSYVVGGNIQYF
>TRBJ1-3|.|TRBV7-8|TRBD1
TGTGCCAGCAGCTCTGGACAGGAACCTGGAAACACCATATATTTT
CASSSGQEPGNTIYF
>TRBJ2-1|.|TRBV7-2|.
TGTGCCAGCAGCCCGGGACGGAACAATGAGCAGTTCTTC
CASSPGRNNEQFF
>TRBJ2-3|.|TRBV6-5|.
TGTGCCAGCACTCTACTAGATACGCAGTATTTT
CASTLLDTQYF
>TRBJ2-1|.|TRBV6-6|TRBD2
TGTGCCAGCAGGGGGACTAGCCGCAGCTCCTACAATGAGCAGTTCTTC
CASRGTSRSSYNEQFF
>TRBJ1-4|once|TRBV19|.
TGTGCCAGCATACAGGCGGTTGGGTATGGGGAAAAACTGTTTTTT
CASIQAVGYGEKLFF
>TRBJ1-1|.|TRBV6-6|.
TGTGCCAGCAGTGGGGGGCGCGAGACTGAAGCTTTCTTT
CASSGGRETEAFF
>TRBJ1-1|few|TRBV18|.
TGTGCCAGCTCACAATCCCGGGACGGGGAAGCTTTCTTT
CASSQSRDGEAFF
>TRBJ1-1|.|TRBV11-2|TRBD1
TGTGCCAGCAGCTTATCGGGACAGGTGTTTGGCACTGAAGCTTTCTTT
CASSLSGQVFGTEAFF
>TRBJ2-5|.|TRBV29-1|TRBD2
TGCAGCGCCGGGACGGGAGGAGAGACCCAGTACTTC
CSAGTGGETQYF
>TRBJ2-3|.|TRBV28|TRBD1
TGTGCCAGCAGTCCTCCCGGGACAGGATCAGATACGCAGTATTTT
CASSPPGTGSDTQYF
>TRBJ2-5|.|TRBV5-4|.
TGTGCCAGCAGCTACAGTAGCGGAAAAGAGACCCAGTACTTC
CASSYSSGKETQYF
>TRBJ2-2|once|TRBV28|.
TGTGCCAGCAGACGCAGCACCGGGGAGCTGTTTTTT
CASRRSTGELFF
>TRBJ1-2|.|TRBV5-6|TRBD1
TGTGCCAGCAGCTTCAGGGGGTCCTCGAGCTACACCTTC
CASSFRGSSSYTF
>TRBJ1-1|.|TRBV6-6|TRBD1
TGTGCCAGCAGTTCCCCGGACAGGGGGACTGAAGCTTTCTTT
CASSSPDRGTEAFF